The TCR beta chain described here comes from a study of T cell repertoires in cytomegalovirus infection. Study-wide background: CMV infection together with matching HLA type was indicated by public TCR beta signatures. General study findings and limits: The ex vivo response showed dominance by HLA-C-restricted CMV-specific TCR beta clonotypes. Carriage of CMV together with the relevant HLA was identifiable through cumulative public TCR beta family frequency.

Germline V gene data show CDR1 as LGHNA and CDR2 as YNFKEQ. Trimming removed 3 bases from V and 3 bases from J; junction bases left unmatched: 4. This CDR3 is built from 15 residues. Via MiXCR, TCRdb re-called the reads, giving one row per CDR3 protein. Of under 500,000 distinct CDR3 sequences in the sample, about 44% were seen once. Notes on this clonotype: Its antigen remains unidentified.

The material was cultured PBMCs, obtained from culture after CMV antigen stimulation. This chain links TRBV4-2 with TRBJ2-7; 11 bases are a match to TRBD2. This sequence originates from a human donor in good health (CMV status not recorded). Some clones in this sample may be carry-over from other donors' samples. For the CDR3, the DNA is TGTGCCAGCAGCCAGAGGACTAGCGGGTTCTACGAGCAGTACTTC. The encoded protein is CASSQRTSGFYEQYF.